One sample yielded the 21 T cell receptor beta chains listed below, sequenced in a study of T cell responses to AZD1222 COVID-19 vaccine. Sequenced by immunoSEQ multiplex PCR; TCRdb stores in-frame clones only, minus some. This table holds 130,000 to 150,000 clones, 85% to 95% found once. The source material was peripheral blood, sampled on day 0 of AZD1222 vaccination. The source is an adult in good health.

V usage is TRBV11-2 and J usage is TRBJ1-2, with D possibly TRBD1 on 5 matching bases. The CDR3 is 16 residues long. Trimming removed 2 bases at V and 8 bases at J, with 21 bases between. In germline, CDR1 is SGHAT, CDR2 FQNNGV. CDR3 nucleotides: TGTGCCAGCAGCTTAATTAGGTTGAGGGGCGCGGAAGGCTACACCTTC. Amino acids: CASSLIRLRGAEGYTF. The whole variable domain, remainder taken from reference TRBV11-2 and TRBJ1-2, is EAGVAQSPRYKIIEKRQSVAFWCNPISGHATLYWYQQILGQGPKLLIQFQNNGVVDDSQLPKDRFSAERLKGVDSTLKIQPAKLEDSAVYLCASSLIRLRGAEGYTFGSGTRLTVV.

V usage is TRBV9 and J usage is TRBJ2-3; 7 bases match TRBD1. Germline V lookup: CDR1 SGDLS, CDR2 YYNGEE. Trimming cost V 6 bases and J 1 base; bases outside gene matches: 5. CDR3 length equals 14 residues. CDR3 sequence (DNA): TGTGCCAGCAAAAAAGGACAGGGCACAGATACGCAGTATTTT. This sequence encodes CASKKGQGTDTQYF.

The V call is TRBV5-1, the J call TRBJ1-2; D not resolved. With 4 bases removed from V and 5 bases from J, the gap between germline ends came to 12 bases. Germline assignment: CDR1 SGHRS and CDR2 YFSETQ. The CDR3 is 13 residues long. CDR3 nucleotides: TGCGCCAGCAGCCCCCGACAAGATTATGGCTACACCTTC. It translates to CASSPRQDYGYTF.

This clone was recorded once. This sequence joins TRBV11-2 and TRBJ1-2; D call uncertain. The CDR3 consists of 15 residues. The V gene lost 4 bases and the J gene lost 4 bases, with 16 bases spanning the gap. From germline, CDR1 is SGHAT and CDR2 FQNNGV. The CDR3 DNA is TGTGCCAGCAGCTACAAAGGACTACCAGGCTATGGCTACACCTTC. Translating it yields CASSYKGLPGYGYTF.

The chain joins TRBV5-1 to TRBJ2-5, with D possibly called TRBD1 or TRBD2 (5 bases each). This CDR3 contains 14 residues. Trimming took off 4 bases at V and 5 bases at J, with 15 bases between the two ends. Germline CDR1 and CDR2: SGHRS and YFSETQ. CDR3 coding DNA: TGCGCCAGCAGCCGGGACCGGGAACGTGAGACCCAGTACTTC. Residues: CASSRDRERETQYF.

This chain joins TRBV18 and TRBJ2-1; 9 positions agree with TRBD2. The V gene end was trimmed by 4 bases and the J gene end by 5 bases; junction bases not matched to a gene: 3. The germline V gene has CDR1 KGHSH and CDR2 LQKENI. CDR3 length equals 14 residues. The CDR3 is CASSRSGGNNEQFF. The CDR3 DNA is TGTGCCAGCTCACGTAGCGGGGGTAACAATGAGCAGTTCTTC.

The gene calls are TRBV10-1 and TRBJ2-7; D is unclear. Germline assignment: CDR1 WNHNN and CDR2 SYGVQD (reference sequence). CDR3 size: 13 residues. V shed 2 bases and J shed 5 bases, with 10 bases lying between them. The CDR3 sequence is CASSEGLRHEQYF. The CDR3 nucleotides read TGCGCCAGCAGTGAGGGGCTGAGGCACGAGCAGTACTTC.

In DNA form, the CDR3 reads TGTGCCAGCAGTAGGGACAGACAAGAGACCCAGTACTTC. This encodes CASSRDRQETQYF. J is TRBJ2-5 and V is TRBV27; 7 nucleotides match TRBD1. The germline CDR1 and CDR2 sequences are MNHEY and SMNVEV (reference sequence). The CDR3 extends over 13 amino acids. The trim removed 5 bases at V and 2 bases at J, leaving 2 bases unmatched.

This chain joins TRBV4-1 and TRBJ1-3, with 7 bases that match TRBD1. V shed 4 bases and J 0 bases; nucleotides not matched to a gene: 9. The CDR3 consists of 17 residues. Germline CDR1 is MGHRA and CDR2 is YSYEKL. The CDR3 loop reads CASSPYGQDYSGNTIYF. The CDR3 bases are TGCGCCAGCAGCCCTTACGGACAGGACTACTCTGGAAACACCATATATTTT.

The chain is built from TRBV4-2 and TRBJ2-7; D could derive from TRBD1 or TRBD2 (5 bases each). V lost 2 bases and J 5 bases, leaving 19 bases between the germline ends. Germline V gives CDR1 LGHNA, CDR2 YNFKEQ. The CDR3 contains 16 residues. In DNA form, the CDR3 reads TGTGCCAGCAGCCAATACCCTAAGTCCAGGGACCACGAGCAGTACTTC. It specifies CASSQYPKSRDHEQYF.

The chain employs TRBV11-2 and TRBJ2-4, with D unresolved. The CDR3 length is 13 residues. Trimming took 3 bases from V and 5 from J, leaving 8 bases between them. Germline CDR1 and CDR2: SGHAT and FQNNGV. DNA of the CDR3: TGTGCCAGCAGCTTCGGCCAACAAAACATTCAGTACTTC. Its protein is CASSFGQQNIQYF.

Only a few counts were recorded for this clone. The chain joins TRBV5-5 to TRBJ1-5; D remains unclear. Germline CDR1 is SGHKS and CDR2 is YYEKEE (reference sequence). V lost 2 bases and J lost 5, with 14 bases in between. The CDR3 runs 15 residues. DNA for the CDR3: TGTGCCAGCAGCTTATGGATGGACCGTTATCAGCCCCAGCATTTT. Its protein product is CASSLWMDRYQPQHF.

The V call is TRBV28, the J call TRBJ2-7, with 12 positions matching TRBD1. In germline, CDR1 is MDHEN, CDR2 SYDVKM. CDR3 size: 15 residues. J was trimmed by 5 bases and V by 5 bases; bases with no gene match: 7. CDR3 residues: CASSPPRDRGHEQYF. The CDR3 bases are TGTGCCAGCAGTCCCCCTCGGGACAGGGGGCACGAGCAGTACTTC.

J is TRBJ1-4 and V is TRBV7-8, with D perhaps TRBD1 (5 bases). The V gene's germline CDR1 is SGHVS and CDR2 FQNEAQ. This CDR3 comprises 15 residues. Trimming removed 4 bases from V and 15 bases from J, with 24 bases in between. The CDR3 region is CASSYDPGTRGTVFF. For the CDR3, the DNA is TGTGCCAGCAGCTACGACCCGGGTACAAGGGGAACGGTGTTTTTT.

This rearrangement joins TRBV7-7 to TRBJ2-5; either TRBD1 or TRBD2 may fit D (5 bases each). The CDR3 covers 13 residues. From germline, CDR1 is SSHAT and CDR2 FNYEAQ (reference sequence). V lost 3 bases to trimming and J lost 5 bases, with 10 bases between them. The CDR3 DNA is TGTGCCAGCAGCTTGGGGGTTGGTGAGACCCAGTACTTC. This codes for CASSLGVGETQYF.

This chain connects TRBV11-3 to TRBJ1-1; 9 positions match TRBD1. Germline V gene data show CDR1 as SGHNT and CDR2 as YENEEA. This CDR3 has 17 amino acids. V lost 1 base and J lost 1; bases outside the gene matches: 7. The CDR3 sequence: CASSLGDRGSGNTEAFF. The CDR3 DNA reads TGTGCCAGCAGCTTAGGAGACAGGGGGAGTGGGAACACTGAAGCTTTCTTT.

The V call is TRBV2, the J call TRBJ2-1; D might be TRBD1 or TRBD2, each matching 6 bases. Deletions cut 3 bases from V and 8 bases from J, with 14 bases between. CDR1 is SNHLY and CDR2 is FYNNEI in the germline V gene. This CDR3 has 14 residues. This CDR3 reads CASSEGGTTDEQFF. In DNA form, the CDR3 reads TGTGCCAGCAGTGAGGGGGGCACGACGGATGAGCAGTTCTTC.

This clone occurred once. V gene TRBV27 combines with J gene TRBJ1-1; D may be TRBD1 (6 bases). Per the germline V gene, CDR1 is MNHEY and CDR2 is SMNVEV (reference sequence). The CDR3 has 13 residues. V lost 3 bases and J lost 3, with 8 bases in between. CDR3 in DNA: TGTGCCAGCAGTTTGGGGGCACACACTGAAGCTTTCTTT. This codes for CASSLGAHTEAFF.

The chain uses TRBV19 and TRBJ1-2, with TRBD1 matching 8 bases. The trim removed 4 bases at V and 4 bases at J, leaving 8 bases unmatched. Germline V CDR1 and CDR2: LNHDA, SQIVND (reference sequence). The CDR3 runs 15 residues. The CDR3 spells CASSTQGAQIYGYTF. The CDR3 DNA is TGTGCCAGTAGTACCCAGGGGGCCCAGATCTATGGCTACACCTTC.

This clone was detected a few times. V usage is TRBV5-1 and J usage is TRBJ1-1; D is undetermined. Trimming took off 0 bases at V and 1 base at J, with 7 bases between the two ends. The CDR3 spans 14 residues. The germline V gene encodes CDR1 SGHRS and CDR2 YFSETQ. CDR3 sequence reads: CASSLDSWNTEAFF. In DNA form, the CDR3 reads TGCGCCAGCAGCTTGGACAGCTGGAACACTGAAGCTTTCTTT.

This chain uses TRBV7-9 with TRBJ1-2; D unclear. This CDR3 has 13 residues. Germline V gives CDR1 SEHNR, CDR2 FQNEAQ (reference sequence). V lost 3 bases to trimming and J lost 4 bases, with 9 bases between them. The CDR3 spells CASSFGGRYGYTF. In DNA, the CDR3 is TGTGCCAGCAGCTTTGGCGGCCGCTATGGCTACACCTTC.